This is a list of T cell receptor beta chains from one sample in a study of blood T cell repertoires in COVID-19. The protocol was immunoSEQ multiplex PCR, while the TCRdb copy is restricted to in-frame clones and leaves out a portion. This table holds fewer than 90,000 clones, roughly 86% found once. Sequences were obtained from peripheral blood. Source of these receptors: a man in his sixties or seventies with active COVID-19. Each CDR3 is given with its conserved first and last residue. D genes are given only for firm matches. The size entry is marked missing in some rows and otherwise reads once, few, many or a size class.

abundance	v_gene	j_gene	d_gene	CDR3aa	CDR3nt
few	TRBV27	TRBJ1-2	TRBD1	CASRQGSGGYTF	TGTGCCAGCCGACAGGGCTCGGGGGGCTACACCTTC
few	TRBV5-8	TRBJ1-6	.	CASSPGKGYNSPLHF	TGTGCCAGCAGCCCCGGGAAGGGCTATAATTCACCCCTCCACTTT
.	TRBV5-8	TRBJ2-7	TRBD1	CASSLAGTGSSEQYF	TGTGCCAGCAGCTTGGCCGGGACAGGGTCCTCCGAGCAGTACTTC
.	TRBV18	TRBJ2-1	TRBD2	CASPGGAGAYNEQFF	TGTGCCAGCCCCGGGGGGGCCGGGGCCTACAATGAGCAGTTCTTC
few	TRBV24-1	TRBJ2-3	TRBD2	CATSDMGLATQYF	TGTGCCACCAGTGATATGGGACTAGCGACGCAGTATTTT
.	TRBV15	TRBJ2-4	TRBD2	CATSTTSGRLAKNIQYF	TGTGCCACCAGCACGACTAGCGGGAGGCTAGCCAAAAACATTCAGTACTTC
.	TRBV13	TRBJ2-1	TRBD1	CASSPQGAAGEQFF	TGTGCCAGCAGCCCCCAGGGGGCAGCGGGTGAGCAGTTCTTC
.	TRBV3-1/TRBV3-2	TRBJ2-3	.	CASSQPLGGETDTQYF	TGTGCCAGCAGCCAACCCCTAGGGGGGGAGACAGATACGCAGTATTTT
.	TRBV19	TRBJ2-7	.	CASSEGGPPRSYEQYF	TGTGCCAGTAGTGAGGGCGGCCCCCCCAGGTCCTACGAGCAGTACTTC
.	TRBV11-1	TRBJ2-7	.	CASSFLGTGAYEQYF	TGTGCCAGCAGCTTTTTGGGGACGGGGGCCTACGAGCAGTACTTC
.	TRBV11-1	TRBJ2-2	.	CASPLPPRANTGELFF	TGTGCCAGCCCCCTTCCCCCTAGAGCGAACACCGGGGAGCTGTTTTTT
.	TRBV10-3	TRBJ2-2	TRBD1	CAISESSRTGAGELFF	TGTGCCATCAGTGAGTCGAGCCGGACAGGGGCCGGGGAGCTGTTTTTT
.	TRBV5-8	TRBJ1-1	.	CASSYGQLGTEAFF	TGTGCCAGCAGCTACGGACAGTTGGGCACTGAAGCTTTCTTT
.	TRBV27	TRBJ1-3	.	CASSLSTAGNTIYF	TGTGCCAGCAGTTTATCGACAGCTGGAAACACCATATATTTT
few	TRBV12-3/TRBV12-4	TRBJ2-2	.	CASSPDTGELFF	TGTGCCAGCAGTCCCGACACCGGGGAGCTGTTTTTT
.	TRBV4-3	TRBJ2-2	TRBD2	CASSQDPRGDTGELFF	TGCGCCAGCAGCCAAGACCCCCGGGGGGACACCGGGGAGCTGTTTTTT
.	TRBV30	TRBJ1-4	.	CARDTGTRGEKLFF	TGTGCCCGCGACACGGGGACCAGGGGTGAAAAACTGTTTTTT
.	TRBV6-4	TRBJ2-5	TRBD2	CASSRGGQYF	TGTGCCAGCAGCCGGGGGGGCCAGTACTTC
.	TRBV6-5	TRBJ2-5	TRBD2	CASSYSGLAQETQYF	TGTGCCAGCAGTTACTCTGGACTAGCACAAGAGACCCAGTACTTC
.	TRBV7-9	TRBJ2-5	.	CASSLGLAQETQYF	TGTGCCAGCAGCTTAGGGCTAGCCCAAGAGACCCAGTACTTC
.	TRBV19	TRBJ2-5	TRBD2	CASSMRGTSGNGETQYF	TGTGCCAGTAGTATGAGAGGGACTAGCGGGAATGGGGAGACCCAGTACTTC
.	TRBV6-5	TRBJ2-5	TRBD2	CASSYRASGRETQYF	TGTGCCAGCAGTTACCGAGCTAGCGGGAGGGAGACCCAGTACTTC
.	TRBV27	TRBJ2-7	TRBD2	CASSSPPRGSFYEQYF	TGTGCCAGCAGTTCCCCCCCCCGCGGGAGTTTCTACGAGCAGTACTTC
.	TRBV4-1	TRBJ2-1	.	CASSHGKGGLSYNEQFF	TGCGCCAGCAGCCACGGAAAGGGGGGACTAAGCTACAATGAGCAGTTCTTC
.	TRBV5-1	TRBJ1-2	.	CASSSQGIGGYTF	TGCGCCAGCAGCTCGCAGGGTATAGGCGGCTACACCTTC
.	TRBV18	TRBJ2-3	TRBD2	CASSPPTSATDTQYF	TGTGCCAGCTCCCCCCCCACTAGCGCCACAGATACGCAGTATTTT
.	TRBV25-1	TRBJ2-1	.	CASSGTVGGNEQFF	TGTGCCAGCAGTGGCACGGTGGGGGGCAATGAGCAGTTCTTC
.	TRBV5-1	TRBJ1-1	.	CASSFTGTKGEAFF	TGCGCCAGCAGCTTTACGGGGACAAAGGGTGAAGCTTTCTTT
.	TRBV28	TRBJ2-5	TRBD2	CASSPQGLTRGLETQYF	TGTGCCAGCAGTCCCCAGGGACTAACCCGTGGGTTGGAGACCCAGTACTTC
.	TRBV27	TRBJ1-1	TRBD1	CASSLYSRGTGREGTEAFF	TGTGCCAGCAGTTTATATTCGCGGGGGACAGGGAGGGAGGGTACTGAAGCTTTCTTT
.	TRBV5-6	TRBJ2-1	TRBD2	CASSSTSGAYNEQFF	TGTGCCAGCAGCTCGACTAGCGGAGCCTACAATGAGCAGTTCTTC
.	TRBV28	TRBJ2-7	.	CASSWVGLASYEQYF	TGTGCCAGCAGTTGGGTGGGGCTAGCGTCTTACGAGCAGTACTTC
.	TRBV6-2/TRBV6-3	TRBJ2-6	.	CASSYVGAGANVLTF	TGTGCCAGCAGTTACGTCGGGGCTGGGGCCAACGTCCTGACTTTC
once	TRBV5-4	TRBJ1-1	TRBD1	CASSSGQGRNTEAFF	TGTGCCAGCAGCAGCGGACAGGGGAGGAACACTGAAGCTTTCTTT
.	TRBV24-1	TRBJ2-1	.	CATSDGREQFF	TGTGCCACCAGTGATGGGCGTGAGCAGTTCTTC
.	TRBV11-2	TRBJ2-7	.	CASTRSGPDEQYF	TGTGCCAGCACCAGGAGCGGGCCGGACGAGCAGTACTTC
.	TRBV9	TRBJ2-5	.	CASSTSGAVGAPQETQYF	TGTGCCAGCAGCACCAGTGGGGCCGTGGGCGCCCCGCAAGAGACCCAGTACTTC
few	TRBV3-1/TRBV3-2	TRBJ2-7	TRBD2	CASSPRTSAPREQYF	TGTGCCAGCAGCCCTCGGACTAGCGCGCCGAGGGAGCAGTACTTC
once	TRBV3-1/TRBV3-2	TRBJ1-6	.	CASSQGGGYNSPLHF	TGTGCCAGCAGCCAAGGGGGGGGCTATAATTCACCCCTCCACTTT
.	TRBV11-3	TRBJ2-7	.	CASSTRDIYEQYF	TGTGCCAGCAGTACCCGGGACATCTACGAGCAGTACTTC
.	TRBV7-9	TRBJ2-5	.	CAGGAAGGLETQYF	TGTGCGGGGGGGGCGGCAGGGGGCTTGGAGACCCAGTACTTC
.	TRBV7-8	TRBJ2-7	.	CASSLQADSFYEQYF	TGTGCCAGCAGCCTACAGGCAGACAGCTTCTACGAGCAGTACTTC
.	TRBV5-1	TRBJ2-7	TRBD2	CASSPLAGGDYEQYF	TGCGCCAGCAGCCCGTTAGCGGGAGGGGACTACGAGCAGTACTTC
once	TRBV3-1/TRBV3-2	TRBJ2-7	TRBD1	CASSPGTGGYEQYF	TGTGCCAGCAGCCCCGGGACAGGGGGGTACGAGCAGTACTTC
.	TRBV30	TRBJ2-1	.	CAWRPLRGEQFF	TGTGCCTGGAGGCCTCTGCGCGGTGAGCAGTTCTTC
.	TRBV4-3	TRBJ2-3	.	CASSQEGLGTDTQYF	TGCGCCAGCAGCCAGGAGGGCCTCGGCACAGATACGCAGTATTTT
.	TRBV6-6	TRBJ2-1	.	CASSSPGHSVF	TGTGCCAGCAGTTCCCCGGGACATTCAGTCTTC
few	TRBV4-3	TRBJ2-1	TRBD2	CASSQDWGGSGYNEQFF	TGCGCCAGCAGCCAAGACTGGGGGGGGAGTGGGTACAATGAGCAGTTCTTC